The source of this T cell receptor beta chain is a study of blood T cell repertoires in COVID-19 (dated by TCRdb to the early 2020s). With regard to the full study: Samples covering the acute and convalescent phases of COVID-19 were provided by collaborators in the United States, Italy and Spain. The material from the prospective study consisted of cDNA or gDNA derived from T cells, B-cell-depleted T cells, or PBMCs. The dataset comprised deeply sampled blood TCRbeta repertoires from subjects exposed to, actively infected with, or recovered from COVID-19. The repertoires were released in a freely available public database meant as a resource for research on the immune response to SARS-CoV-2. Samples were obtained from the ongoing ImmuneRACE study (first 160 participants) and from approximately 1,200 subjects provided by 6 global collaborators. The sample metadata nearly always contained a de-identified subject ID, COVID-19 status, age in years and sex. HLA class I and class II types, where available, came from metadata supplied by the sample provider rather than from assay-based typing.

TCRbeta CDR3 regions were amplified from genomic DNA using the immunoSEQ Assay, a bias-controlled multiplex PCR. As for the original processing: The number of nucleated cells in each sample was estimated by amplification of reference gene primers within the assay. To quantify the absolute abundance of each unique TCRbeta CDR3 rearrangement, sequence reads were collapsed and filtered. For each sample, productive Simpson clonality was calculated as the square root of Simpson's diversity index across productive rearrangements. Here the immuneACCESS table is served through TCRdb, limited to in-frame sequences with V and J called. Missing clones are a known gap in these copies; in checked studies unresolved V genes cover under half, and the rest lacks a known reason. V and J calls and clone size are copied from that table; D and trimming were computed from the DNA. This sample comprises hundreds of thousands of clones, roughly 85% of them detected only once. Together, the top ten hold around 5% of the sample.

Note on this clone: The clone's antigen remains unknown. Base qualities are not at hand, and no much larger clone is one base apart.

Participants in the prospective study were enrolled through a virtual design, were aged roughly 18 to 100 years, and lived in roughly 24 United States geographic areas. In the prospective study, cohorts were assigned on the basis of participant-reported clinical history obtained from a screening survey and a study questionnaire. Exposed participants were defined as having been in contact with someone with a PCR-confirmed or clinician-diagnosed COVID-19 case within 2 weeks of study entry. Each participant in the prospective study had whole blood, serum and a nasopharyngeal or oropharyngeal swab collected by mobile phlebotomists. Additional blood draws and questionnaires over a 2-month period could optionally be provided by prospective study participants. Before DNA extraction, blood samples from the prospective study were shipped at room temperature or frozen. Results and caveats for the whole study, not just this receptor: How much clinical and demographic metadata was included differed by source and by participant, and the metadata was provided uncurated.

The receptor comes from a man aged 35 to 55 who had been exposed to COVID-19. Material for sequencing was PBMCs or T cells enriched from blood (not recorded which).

The CDR3 protein: CASSPGLSSYEQYF. The DNA is TGTGCCAGCAGTCCGGGACTGAGCTCCTACGAGCAGTACTTC. The chain couples TRBV5-4 to TRBJ2-7, and TRBD2 may be the D gene, going by 6 matching bases. The CDR3 goes from the cysteine to the phenylalanine over 14 residues. The read is trimmed to its CDR3 DNA, 42 bases read in frame from base 1. V and J lose 5 bases and 0 bases, and a span of 12 bases separates them. CDR1 and CDR2 are drawn from the germline V gene (reference sequence): SGHNT, YYREEE.